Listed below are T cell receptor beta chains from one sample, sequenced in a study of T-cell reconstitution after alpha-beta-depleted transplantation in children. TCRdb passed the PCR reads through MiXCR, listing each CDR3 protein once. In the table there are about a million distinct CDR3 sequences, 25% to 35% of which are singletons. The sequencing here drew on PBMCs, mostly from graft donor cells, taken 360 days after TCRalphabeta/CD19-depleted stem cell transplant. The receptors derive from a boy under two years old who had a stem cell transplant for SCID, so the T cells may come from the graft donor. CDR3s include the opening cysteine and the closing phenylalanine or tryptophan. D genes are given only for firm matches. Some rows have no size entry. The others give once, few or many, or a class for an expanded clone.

cdr3_aa: CSARAGTGGAYEQYF
cdr3_nt: TGCAGTGCTAGGGCCGGGACAGGGGGCGCGTACGAGCAGTACTTC
d_call: TRBD1
v_call: TRBV20-1
clone_size: -
j_call: TRBJ2-7

cdr3_aa: CASSFDHFLGEQYF
cdr3_nt: TGTGCCAGCAGTTTCGACCACTTCTTGGGCGAGCAGTACTTC
d_call: -
v_call: TRBV27
clone_size: -
j_call: TRBJ2-7

cdr3_aa: CASSQDGVLRELTEAFF
cdr3_nt: TGCGCCAGCAGCCAAGATGGCGTCCTTCGGGAACTCACTGAAGCTTTCTTT
d_call: -
v_call: TRBV4-3
clone_size: few
j_call: TRBJ1-1

cdr3_aa: CASSLLPGIRAGELFF
cdr3_nt: TGTGCCAGCAGTTTATTGCCAGGAATAAGAGCCGGGGAGCTGTTTTTT
d_call: -
v_call: TRBV27
clone_size: -
j_call: TRBJ2-2

cdr3_aa: CSVGEWRAQETQYF
cdr3_nt: TGCAGCGTAGGGGAGTGGCGGGCCCAAGAGACCCAGTACTTC
d_call: -
v_call: TRBV29-1
clone_size: -
j_call: TRBJ2-5

cdr3_aa: CASSGLAGDTQETQYF
cdr3_nt: TGTGCCAGCAGCGGACTAGCAGGGGACACCCAAGAGACCCAGTACTTC
d_call: TRBD2
v_call: TRBV27
clone_size: few
j_call: TRBJ2-5

cdr3_aa: CASSPDRAANYGYTF
cdr3_nt: TGTGCCAGCAGCCCAGACAGGGCAGCTAACTATGGCTACACCTTC
d_call: TRBD1
v_call: TRBV2
clone_size: few
j_call: TRBJ1-2

cdr3_aa: CASSPWTGEGNQPQHF
cdr3_nt: TGTGCCAGCAGTCCATGGACAGGGGAGGGCAATCAGCCCCAGCATTTT
d_call: TRBD1
v_call: TRBV12-3/TRBV12-4
clone_size: few
j_call: TRBJ1-5

cdr3_aa: CASLGQGRNEQFF
cdr3_nt: TGCGCCAGTCTGGGACAGGGAAGGAATGAGCAGTTCTTC
d_call: TRBD1
v_call: TRBV4-1
clone_size: -
j_call: TRBJ2-1

cdr3_aa: CASSPLAGGTNTGELFF
cdr3_nt: TGTGCCAGCAGCCCTCTAGCGGGGGGGACGAACACCGGGGAGCTGTTTTTT
d_call: TRBD2
v_call: TRBV7-8
clone_size: few
j_call: TRBJ2-2

cdr3_aa: CASSLRTLGTSLPYNEQFF
cdr3_nt: TGTGCCAGCAGTCTGAGAACTCTAGGGACATCACTTCCTTACAATGAGCAGTTCTTC
d_call: -
v_call: TRBV6-1
clone_size: -
j_call: TRBJ2-1

cdr3_aa: CASSAQGALGYEQYF
cdr3_nt: TGTGCCAGCTCAGCACAGGGGGCGCTTGGCTACGAGCAGTACTTC
d_call: TRBD1
v_call: TRBV18
clone_size: -
j_call: TRBJ2-7

cdr3_aa: CAISESGATDTQYF
cdr3_nt: TGTGCCATCAGTGAGTCCGGGGCCACAGATACGCAGTATTTT
d_call: -
v_call: TRBV10-3
clone_size: -
j_call: TRBJ2-3

cdr3_aa: CSALPFGPRGTQYF
cdr3_nt: TGCAGTGCCCTCCCCTTTGGCCCGCGGGGGACCCAGTACTTC
d_call: -
v_call: TRBV20-1
clone_size: few
j_call: TRBJ2-5

cdr3_aa: CAIGAAYEQYF
cdr3_nt: TGTGCCATCGGGGCAGCCTACGAGCAGTACTTC
d_call: -
v_call: TRBV10-3
clone_size: few
j_call: TRBJ2-7

cdr3_aa: CASTPVGAGWDTQYF
cdr3_nt: TGTGCCAGCACCCCCGTAGGGGCCGGGTGGGATACGCAGTATTTT
d_call: -
v_call: TRBV12-3/TRBV12-4
clone_size: -
j_call: TRBJ2-3

cdr3_aa: CASSWGTDNQPQQF
cdr3_nt: TGTGCCAGCAGCTGGGGGACAGACAATCAGCCCCAGCAATTT
d_call: TRBD1
v_call: TRBV5-5
clone_size: -
j_call: TRBJ1-5

cdr3_aa: CSAGTPGNTDTQYF
cdr3_nt: TGCAGTGCTGGAACTCCGGGGAACACAGATACGCAGTATTTT
d_call: -
v_call: TRBV20-1
clone_size: -
j_call: TRBJ2-3

cdr3_aa: CASSSRGQGAGNSPLHF
cdr3_nt: TGTGCCAGCAGCTCACGTGGACAGGGGGCTGGGAATTCACCCCTCCACTTT
d_call: TRBD1
v_call: TRBV7-2
clone_size: few
j_call: TRBJ1-6

cdr3_aa: CASSVAGAGANVLTF
cdr3_nt: TGTGCCAGCAGCGTAGCAGGGGCTGGGGCCAACGTCCTGACTTTC
d_call: -
v_call: TRBV9
clone_size: -
j_call: TRBJ2-6

cdr3_aa: CASSYSEGSNTGELFF
cdr3_nt: TGTGCCAGCAGTTACTCGGAGGGCTCGAACACCGGGGAGCTGTTTTTT
d_call: -
v_call: TRBV6-5
clone_size: -
j_call: TRBJ2-2

cdr3_aa: CASSATSGGAGEQFF
cdr3_nt: TGTGCCAGCAGCGCGACTAGCGGGGGGGCTGGTGAGCAGTTCTTC
d_call: TRBD2
v_call: TRBV9
clone_size: -
j_call: TRBJ2-1

cdr3_aa: CASSLLSARAGGYTF
cdr3_nt: TGTGCCAGCAGTTTATTGTCGGCCAGGGCGGGGGGCTACACCTTC
d_call: -
v_call: TRBV28
clone_size: -
j_call: TRBJ1-2

cdr3_aa: CSARPTRGEYEQYF
cdr3_nt: TGCAGTGCTAGACCTACACGAGGGGAATACGAGCAGTACTTC
d_call: -
v_call: TRBV20-1
clone_size: few
j_call: TRBJ2-7

cdr3_aa: CASSPRGGKGNTGELFF
cdr3_nt: TGCGCCAGCAGCCCGCGAGGGGGAAAGGGGAACACCGGGGAGCTGTTTTTT
d_call: -
v_call: TRBV4-3
clone_size: few
j_call: TRBJ2-2

cdr3_aa: CAISEGVGTQYF
cdr3_nt: TGTGCCATCAGTGAAGGCGTAGGAACGCAGTATTTT
d_call: -
v_call: TRBV10-3
clone_size: -
j_call: TRBJ2-3

cdr3_aa: CASSLGYGGGHFKTPLHF
cdr3_nt: TGTGCCAGCAGCTTAGGGTACGGGGGCGGACATTTTAAGACACCCCTCCACTTT
d_call: -
v_call: TRBV11-2
clone_size: -
j_call: TRBJ1-6

cdr3_aa: CASSYSHQETQYF
cdr3_nt: TGTGCCAGCAGTTACTCGCATCAAGAGACCCAGTACTTC
d_call: -
v_call: TRBV6-2/TRBV6-3
clone_size: -
j_call: TRBJ2-5

cdr3_aa: CSARDPAKTGQPQHF
cdr3_nt: TGCAGTGCTAGGGACCCGGCCAAAACCGGGCAGCCCCAGCATTTT
d_call: -
v_call: TRBV20-1
clone_size: -
j_call: TRBJ1-5

cdr3_aa: CASSRPGSTDTQYF
cdr3_nt: TGTGCCAGCTCACGCCCGGGAAGCACAGATACGCAGTATTTT
d_call: -
v_call: TRBV18
clone_size: -
j_call: TRBJ2-3

cdr3_aa: CASSFAGVDTEAFF
cdr3_nt: TGTGCCAGCAGCTTCGCGGGGGTAGACACTGAAGCTTTCTTT
d_call: -
v_call: TRBV5-5
clone_size: few
j_call: TRBJ1-1

cdr3_aa: CASSLVFSLTGAFF
cdr3_nt: TGTGCCAGCAGTTTAGTGTTCTCTTTGACAGGGGCTTTCTTT
d_call: TRBD1
v_call: TRBV12-3/TRBV12-4
clone_size: few
j_call: TRBJ1-1

cdr3_aa: CASSLGASGGAWNEQFF
cdr3_nt: TGCGCCAGCAGCTTGGGGGCTAGCGGGGGGGCCTGGAATGAGCAGTTCTTC
d_call: TRBD2
v_call: TRBV5-1
clone_size: few
j_call: TRBJ2-1

cdr3_aa: CASSQERISETQYF
cdr3_nt: TGTGCCAGCAGCCAAGAGAGAATATCGGAGACCCAGTACTTC
d_call: -
v_call: TRBV3-1
clone_size: -
j_call: TRBJ2-5

cdr3_aa: CASSPHVQGAAYEQYF
cdr3_nt: TGTGCCAGCAGCCCGCATGTGCAGGGGGCGGCTTACGAGCAGTACTTC
d_call: TRBD1
v_call: TRBV3-1
clone_size: few
j_call: TRBJ2-7

cdr3_aa: CASSEARRGNKRYGYTF
cdr3_nt: TGTGCCAGCAGTGAGGCTCGTAGGGGGAACAAGCGGTATGGCTACACCTTC
d_call: -
v_call: TRBV6-1
clone_size: few
j_call: TRBJ1-2

cdr3_aa: CASCAAVNTEAFF
cdr3_nt: TGTGCCAGCTGTGCCGCCGTGAACACTGAAGCTTTCTTT
d_call: -
v_call: TRBV18
clone_size: -
j_call: TRBJ1-1

cdr3_aa: CASSPRQPESTDTQYF
cdr3_nt: TGTGCCAGCAGCCCGAGACAGCCGGAAAGCACAGATACGCAGTATTTT
d_call: -
v_call: TRBV7-9
clone_size: -
j_call: TRBJ2-3

cdr3_aa: CASSFSPILAGGSSYEQYF
cdr3_nt: TGTGCCAGCAGCTTCAGCCCGATACTAGCGGGGGGAAGTTCCTACGAGCAGTACTTC
d_call: TRBD2
v_call: TRBV7-2
clone_size: few
j_call: TRBJ2-7

cdr3_aa: CAWRGTINNEQFF
cdr3_nt: TGTGCCTGGAGGGGGACTATAAACAATGAGCAGTTCTTC
d_call: TRBD2
v_call: TRBV30
clone_size: -
j_call: TRBJ2-1

cdr3_aa: CASSFGGQGRYNEQFF
cdr3_nt: TGTGCCAGCAGTTTCGGCGGACAGGGGCGATACAATGAGCAGTTCTTC
d_call: TRBD1
v_call: TRBV27
clone_size: few
j_call: TRBJ2-1

cdr3_aa: CSVQARGTGELFF
cdr3_nt: TGCAGCGTTCAAGCCCGCGGCACCGGGGAGCTGTTTTTT
d_call: -
v_call: TRBV29-1
clone_size: -
j_call: TRBJ2-2

cdr3_aa: CASSLDRDLFYGYTF
cdr3_nt: TGTGCCAGCAGCTTAGACAGGGACCTGTTCTATGGCTACACCTTC
d_call: -
v_call: TRBV7-9
clone_size: -
j_call: TRBJ1-2

cdr3_aa: CSARQGRKDQPQHF
cdr3_nt: TGCAGTGCTAGACAGGGGAGGAAGGATCAGCCCCAGCATTTT
d_call: -
v_call: TRBV20-1
clone_size: -
j_call: TRBJ1-5

cdr3_aa: CASSQDLLQGRTDTQYF
cdr3_nt: TGTGCCAGCAGCCAAGATCTTTTGCAGGGGCGCACAGATACGCAGTATTTT
d_call: -
v_call: TRBV3-1
clone_size: -
j_call: TRBJ2-3

cdr3_aa: CASSLNWRNTEAFF
cdr3_nt: TGCGCCAGCAGCTTGAACTGGAGAAACACTGAAGCTTTCTTT
d_call: -
v_call: TRBV5-1
clone_size: -
j_call: TRBJ1-1

cdr3_aa: CASRASNQPQHF
cdr3_nt: TGTGCCAGCAGGGCTAGCAATCAGCCCCAGCATTTT
d_call: -
v_call: TRBV12-3/TRBV12-4
clone_size: few
j_call: TRBJ1-5

cdr3_aa: CASSQASTGYNEQFF
cdr3_nt: TGTGCCAGCAGCCAGGCATCGACAGGGTACAATGAGCAGTTCTTC
d_call: TRBD1
v_call: TRBV3-1
clone_size: -
j_call: TRBJ2-1

cdr3_aa: CASRGLAGADTQYF
cdr3_nt: TGCGCCAGCAGGGGACTAGCGGGCGCAGATACGCAGTATTTT
d_call: TRBD2
v_call: TRBV5-1
clone_size: few
j_call: TRBJ2-3

cdr3_aa: CRRGGQGLDTQYF
cdr3_nt: TGCAGGAGAGGGGGCCAAGGATTGGATACGCAGTATTTT
d_call: TRBD1
v_call: TRBV20-1
clone_size: -
j_call: TRBJ2-3

cdr3_aa: CAGGQVQETQYF
cdr3_nt: TGTGCCGGTGGACAGGTCCAAGAGACCCAGTACTTC
d_call: TRBD1
v_call: TRBV30
clone_size: -
j_call: TRBJ2-5

cdr3_aa: CASSRTFYNEQFF
cdr3_nt: TGTGCCAGCAGTCGGACTTTCTACAATGAGCAGTTCTTC
d_call: -
v_call: TRBV5-6
clone_size: -
j_call: TRBJ2-1

cdr3_aa: CASSQPDTVSGNTIYF
cdr3_nt: TGCGCCAGCAGCCAGCCCGACACGGTCTCTGGAAACACCATATATTTT
d_call: -
v_call: TRBV4-1
clone_size: few
j_call: TRBJ1-3

cdr3_aa: CASSQVGKRETQYF
cdr3_nt: TGTGCCAGCAGCCAAGTCGGCAAACGAGAGACCCAGTACTTC
d_call: -
v_call: TRBV4-2
clone_size: -
j_call: TRBJ2-5

cdr3_aa: CASGRGSGGGTNEKLFF
cdr3_nt: TGTGCCAGCGGAAGAGGGTCGGGGGGCGGAACTAATGAAAAACTGTTTTTT
d_call: -
v_call: TRBV6-1
clone_size: few
j_call: TRBJ1-4

cdr3_aa: CASSSPGTGGLKTQYF
cdr3_nt: TGTGCCAGCAGTTCCCCCGGGACAGGGGGTTTGAAGACCCAGTACTTC
d_call: TRBD1
v_call: TRBV28
clone_size: few
j_call: TRBJ2-5

cdr3_aa: CSANRGIGEQYF
cdr3_nt: TGCAGCGCCAACAGGGGGATTGGCGAGCAGTACTTC
d_call: TRBD1
v_call: TRBV29-1
clone_size: -
j_call: TRBJ2-7

cdr3_aa: CAISETGQGHEQYF
cdr3_nt: TGTGCCATCAGTGAGACGGGACAGGGTCACGAGCAGTACTTC
d_call: TRBD1
v_call: TRBV10-3
clone_size: few
j_call: TRBJ2-7

cdr3_aa: CASSTQGNSGGYTF
cdr3_nt: TGTGCCAGCAGCACCCAGGGGAACAGTGGAGGCTACACCTTC
d_call: -
v_call: TRBV7-2
clone_size: few
j_call: TRBJ1-2